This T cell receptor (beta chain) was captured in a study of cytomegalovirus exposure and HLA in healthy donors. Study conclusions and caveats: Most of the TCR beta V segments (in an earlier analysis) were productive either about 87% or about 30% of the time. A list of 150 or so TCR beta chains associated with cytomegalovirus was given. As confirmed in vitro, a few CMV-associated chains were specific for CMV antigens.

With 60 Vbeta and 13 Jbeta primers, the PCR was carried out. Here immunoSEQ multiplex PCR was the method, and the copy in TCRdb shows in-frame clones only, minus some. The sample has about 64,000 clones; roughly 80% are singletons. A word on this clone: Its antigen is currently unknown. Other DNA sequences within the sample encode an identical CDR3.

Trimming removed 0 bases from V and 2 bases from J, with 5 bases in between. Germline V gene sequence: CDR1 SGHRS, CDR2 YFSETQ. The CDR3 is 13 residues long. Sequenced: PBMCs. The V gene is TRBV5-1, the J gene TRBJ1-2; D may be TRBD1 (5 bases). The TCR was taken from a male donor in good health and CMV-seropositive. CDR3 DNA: TGCGCCAGCAGCTTGGGACAGAACTATGGCTACACCTTC. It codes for CASSLGQNYGYTF.